This note documents a single TCR beta chain sequence. As yet, its antigen is unknown. The sample comes from a study of CD8 T cells in ankylosing spondylitis. Study-level points and caveats: Disease-linked clones were CD8+ and relatively rare in peripheral blood. What appeared characteristic of ankylosing spondylitis blood was a TCR beta motif of eight or nine highly homologous variants. Past research had described some motif variants in reactive arthritis synovial fluid and blood. The clones that were linked to disease were reported to be significantly enriched in matched synovial fluid samples from ankylosing spondylitis patients.

Germline loops: CDR1 MDHEN, CDR2 SYDVKM. This CDR3 has 15 residues. With 1 base removed from V and 5 bases from J, the gap between germline ends came to 15 bases. Making use of molecular barcodes, quantitative 5'-RACE generated TCR beta libraries. TCRdb used MiXCR to reprocess the 5' RACE reads, holding one entry per CDR3 protein. The sample includes roughly 700,000 distinct CDR3 sequences, under 20% of them seen just once. The chain links TRBV28 to TRBJ2-7; D may be TRBD1 or TRBD2 (5 bases each). What was sequenced was blood, either unsorted or a sorted T cell fraction (not recorded which). The receptor was isolated from a male donor with ankylosing spondylitis. CDR3 nucleotides: TGTGCCAGCAGTTTATCGGGAAGGGGTTACGACGAGCAGTACTTC. This translates into CASSLSGRGYDEQYF.